Given below is one T cell receptor beta chain in context. Which antigen it targets is not known. The record has no base qualities; no much larger clone is one base away. This record comes from a study of sequential checkpoint blockade in melanoma (dated by TCRdb to about 2019). With respect to the entire study: In a 1:1 randomization, patients received either first-line nivolumab then ipilimumab (arm A) or ipilimumab then nivolumab (arm B). Maintenance nivolumab came after each of the two trial sequences. The paper as a whole reports these results and caveats: The response-prediction model combining TCR metrics and mutation burden needs validation in larger, independent patient cohorts.

TCRbeta CDR3 regions were immunosequenced from genomic DNA with the immunoSEQ Assay. Prior to high-throughput sequencing, genomic DNA was amplified by bias-controlled multiplex PCR. Regarding the original processing steps: To quantify the absolute abundance of each unique TCRbeta CDR3 region, the sequences were collapsed and filtered. Clonality, defined as 1 minus Pielou's evenness, was calculated using only productive rearrangements. A previously published method was used to identify clones whose frequencies were significantly greater in on-treatment samples than in baseline samples. TCRdb retrieved this table from immuneACCESS and kept in-frame rearrangements only. Not all clones are present; in checked studies, unresolved V genes account for under half, and no reason is known for the remainder. Clone size and V and J calls were adopted from that table, with D and trimming inferred from the DNA. The sample table holds 15,000 to 20,000 clones, of which around 70% were seen once. The ten most abundant clones make up roughly 23% of the sample.

This specimen's treatment or condition label, interpreted: randomized to nivolumab then ipilimumab (arm A) or the reverse (arm B). None of the trial patients had been given prior DNA-damaging chemotherapy. A FACS Aria II flow cytometer was used to sort live CD3+CD8+ cells that were negative for CD19 and CD56 from thawed PBMCs. The samples were obtained from melanoma patients enrolled in CheckMate 064, an open-label, randomized phase II trial testing sequential checkpoint blockade. Leukapheresis was used to collect peripheral blood mononuclear cells, which were then purified with Ficoll-Paque and frozen in human serum with roughly 9.8% DMSO. Immediately after sorting, the purity of sorted blood CD3+CD8+ cells was verified to be >95%, after which DNA was extracted. At the junction V is shortened by 1 base and J by 6 bases, with 7 bases in between. Spanning cysteine to phenylalanine, the CDR3 consists of 13 amino acids. Only the CDR3 part of the read is kept: 39 bases, read in frame from the first base. CDR1 and CDR2 are read off the germline V gene as SGHAT and FQNNGV.

The rearrangement combines TRBV11-2 with TRBJ1-5; no confident D gene assignment can be made. This receptor was identified in a human donor with melanoma. Sequencing used CD8+ T cells sorted from blood (inferred from file names), obtained from a patient given nivolumab and ipilimumab in sequence. The CDR3 has the sequence CASSLGAGQPQHF. The DNA sequence reads TGTGCCAGCAGCTTAGGGGCGGGTCAGCCCCAGCATTTT.